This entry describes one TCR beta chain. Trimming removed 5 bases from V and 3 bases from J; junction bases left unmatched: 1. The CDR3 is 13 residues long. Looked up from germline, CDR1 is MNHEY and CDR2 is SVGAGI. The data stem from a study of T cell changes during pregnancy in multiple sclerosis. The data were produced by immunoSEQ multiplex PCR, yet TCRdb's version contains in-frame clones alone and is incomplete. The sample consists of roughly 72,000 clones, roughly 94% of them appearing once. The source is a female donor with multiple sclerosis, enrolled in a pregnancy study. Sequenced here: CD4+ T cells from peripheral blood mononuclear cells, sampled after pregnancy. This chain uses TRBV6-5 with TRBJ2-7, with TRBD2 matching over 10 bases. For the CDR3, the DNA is TGTGCCAGCAGTAGGACTAGCGGCTACGAGCAGTACTTC. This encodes CASSRTSGYEQYF.